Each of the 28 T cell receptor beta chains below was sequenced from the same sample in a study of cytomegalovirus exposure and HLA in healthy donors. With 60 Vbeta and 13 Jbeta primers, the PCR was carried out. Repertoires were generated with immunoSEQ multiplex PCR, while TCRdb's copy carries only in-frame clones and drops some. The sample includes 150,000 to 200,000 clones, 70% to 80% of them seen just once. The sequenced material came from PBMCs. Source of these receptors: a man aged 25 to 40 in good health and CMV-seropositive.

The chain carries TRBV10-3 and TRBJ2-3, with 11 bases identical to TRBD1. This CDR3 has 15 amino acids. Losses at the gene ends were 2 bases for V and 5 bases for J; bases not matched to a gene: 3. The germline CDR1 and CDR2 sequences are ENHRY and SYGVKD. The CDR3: CAISERGQGVDTQYF. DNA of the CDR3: TGTGCCATCAGTGAGCGGGGACAGGGGGTAGATACGCAGTATTTT.

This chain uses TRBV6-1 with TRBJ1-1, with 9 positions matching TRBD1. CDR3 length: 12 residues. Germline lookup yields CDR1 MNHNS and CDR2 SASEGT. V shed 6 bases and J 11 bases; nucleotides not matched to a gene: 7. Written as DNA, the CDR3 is TGTGCCAGCAGGGCCGGGACAGGGCCGGCTTTCTTT. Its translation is CASRAGTGPAFF.

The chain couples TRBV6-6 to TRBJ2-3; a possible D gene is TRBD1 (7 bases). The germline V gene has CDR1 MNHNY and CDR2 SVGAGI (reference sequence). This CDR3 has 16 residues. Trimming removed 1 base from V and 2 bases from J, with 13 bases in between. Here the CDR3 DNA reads TGTGCCAGCAGTTACTGGAGGGGGCGTACCACAGATACGCAGTATTTT. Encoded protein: CASSYWRGRTTDTQYF.

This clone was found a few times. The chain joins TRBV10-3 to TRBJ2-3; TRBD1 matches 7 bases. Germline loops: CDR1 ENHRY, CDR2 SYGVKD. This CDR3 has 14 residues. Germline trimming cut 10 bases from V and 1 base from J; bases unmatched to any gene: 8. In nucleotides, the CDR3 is TGTGCCACCAAAGGGGGCGCGGGCACAGATACGCAGTATTTT. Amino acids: CATKGGAGTDTQYF.

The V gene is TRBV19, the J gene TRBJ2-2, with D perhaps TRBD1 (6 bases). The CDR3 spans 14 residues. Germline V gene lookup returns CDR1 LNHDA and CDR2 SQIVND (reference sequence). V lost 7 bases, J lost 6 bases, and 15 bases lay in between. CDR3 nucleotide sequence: TGTGCCAGTAACCCCCTCAACAGGGCCGGGGAGCTGTTTTTT. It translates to CASNPLNRAGELFF.

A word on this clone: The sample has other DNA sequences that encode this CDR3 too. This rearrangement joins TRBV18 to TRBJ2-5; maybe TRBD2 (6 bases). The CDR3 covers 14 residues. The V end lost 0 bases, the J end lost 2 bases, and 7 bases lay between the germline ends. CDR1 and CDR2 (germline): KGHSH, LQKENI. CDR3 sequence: CASSPPAGQETQYF. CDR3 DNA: TGTGCCAGCTCACCACCGGCGGGGCAAGAGACCCAGTACTTC. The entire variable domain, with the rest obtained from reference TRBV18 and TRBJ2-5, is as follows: NAGVMQNPRHLVRRRGQEARLRCSPMKGHSHVYWYRQLPEEGLKFMVYLQKENIIDESGMPKERFSAEFPKEGPSILRIQQVVRGDSAAYFCASSPPAGQETQYFGPGTRLLVL.

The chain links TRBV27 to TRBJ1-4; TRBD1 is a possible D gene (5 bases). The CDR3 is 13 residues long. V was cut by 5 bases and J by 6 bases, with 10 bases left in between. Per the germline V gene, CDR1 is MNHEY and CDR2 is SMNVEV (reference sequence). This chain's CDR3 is CASSQGVDEKLFF. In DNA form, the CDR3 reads TGTGCCAGCAGTCAGGGTGTCGATGAAAAACTGTTTTTT.

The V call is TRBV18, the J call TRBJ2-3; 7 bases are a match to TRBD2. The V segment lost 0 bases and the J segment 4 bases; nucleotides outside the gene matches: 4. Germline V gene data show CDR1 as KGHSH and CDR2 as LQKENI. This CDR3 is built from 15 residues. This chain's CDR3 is CASSPPSRGADTQYF. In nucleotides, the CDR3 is TGTGCCAGCTCACCACCATCCCGGGGGGCAGATACGCAGTATTTT.

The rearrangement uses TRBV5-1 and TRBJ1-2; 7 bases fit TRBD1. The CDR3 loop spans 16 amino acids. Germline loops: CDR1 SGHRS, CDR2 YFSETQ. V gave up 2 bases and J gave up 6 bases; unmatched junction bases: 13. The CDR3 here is CASSFGGAGGSDGYTF. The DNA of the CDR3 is TGCGCCAGCAGCTTCGGAGGGGCAGGGGGATCGGATGGCTACACCTTC.

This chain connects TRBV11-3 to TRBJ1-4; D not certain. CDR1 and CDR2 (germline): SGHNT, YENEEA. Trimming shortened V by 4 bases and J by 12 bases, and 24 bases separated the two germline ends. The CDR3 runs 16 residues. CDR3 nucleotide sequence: TGTGCCAGCAGCTCCCTGGCCCCTTTTCTTCCCTCACAACTGTTTTTT. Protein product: CASSSLAPFLPSQLFF.

CDR3 sequence: CASSDMGQGAGVKTQYF. The CDR3, as DNA: TGTGCCAGCAGTGATATGGGACAGGGGGCGGGTGTGAAGACCCAGTACTTC. The chain combines TRBV2 with TRBJ2-5; TRBD1 agrees at 12 bases. Germline V gene lookup returns CDR1 SNHLY and CDR2 FYNNEI. Losses at the gene ends were 3 bases for V and 6 bases for J; bases not matched to a gene: 11. CDR3 length equals 17 residues.

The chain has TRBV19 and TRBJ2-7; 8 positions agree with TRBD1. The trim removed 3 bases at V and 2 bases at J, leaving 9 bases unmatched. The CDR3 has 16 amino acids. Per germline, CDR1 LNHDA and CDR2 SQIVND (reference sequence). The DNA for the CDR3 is TGTGCCAGTAGTATTGGGGTTGGACAGGGACCCTACGAGCAGTACTTC. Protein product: CASSIGVGQGPYEQYF.

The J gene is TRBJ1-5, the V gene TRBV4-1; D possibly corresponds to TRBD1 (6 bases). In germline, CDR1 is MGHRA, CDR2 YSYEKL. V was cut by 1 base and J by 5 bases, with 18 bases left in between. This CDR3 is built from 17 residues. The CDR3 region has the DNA TGCGCCAGCAGCCAAGGTCTTTACAGGGCCAATGATCAGCCCCAGCATTTT. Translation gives CASSQGLYRANDQPQHF.

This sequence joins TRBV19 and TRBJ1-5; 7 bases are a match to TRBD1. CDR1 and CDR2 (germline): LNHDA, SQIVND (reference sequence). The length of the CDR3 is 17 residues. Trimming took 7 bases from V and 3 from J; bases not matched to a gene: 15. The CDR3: CASTFEWGQTINQPQHF. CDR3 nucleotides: TGTGCCAGTACCTTCGAGTGGGGACAGACCATCAATCAGCCCCAGCATTTT.

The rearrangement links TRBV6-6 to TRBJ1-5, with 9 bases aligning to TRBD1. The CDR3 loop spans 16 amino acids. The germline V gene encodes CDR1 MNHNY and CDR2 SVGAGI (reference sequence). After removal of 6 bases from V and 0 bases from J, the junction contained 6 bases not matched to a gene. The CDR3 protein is CASRPQGAGSNQPQHF. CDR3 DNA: TGTGCCAGCAGGCCACAGGGGGCCGGTAGCAATCAGCCCCAGCATTTT.

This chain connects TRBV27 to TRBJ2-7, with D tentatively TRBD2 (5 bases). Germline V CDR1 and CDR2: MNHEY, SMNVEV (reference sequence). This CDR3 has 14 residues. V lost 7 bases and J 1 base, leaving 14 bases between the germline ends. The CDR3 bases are TGTGCCAGCATGGTCGGGATACATTCCTACGAGCAGTACTTC. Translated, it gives CASMVGIHSYEQYF.

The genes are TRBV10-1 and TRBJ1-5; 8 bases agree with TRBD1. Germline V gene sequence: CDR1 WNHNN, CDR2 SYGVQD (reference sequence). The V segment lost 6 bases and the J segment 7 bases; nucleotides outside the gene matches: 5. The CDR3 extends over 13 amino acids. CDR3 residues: CASSEQGAQPQHF. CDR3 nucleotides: TGCGCCAGCAGCGAGCAGGGGGCACAGCCCCAGCATTTT.

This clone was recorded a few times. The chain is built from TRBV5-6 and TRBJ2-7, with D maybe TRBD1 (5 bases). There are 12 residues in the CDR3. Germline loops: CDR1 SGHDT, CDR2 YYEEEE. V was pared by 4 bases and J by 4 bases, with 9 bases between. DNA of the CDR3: TGTGCCAGCAGCGTCAGGGATTACGAGCAGTACTTC. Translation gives CASSVRDYEQYF.

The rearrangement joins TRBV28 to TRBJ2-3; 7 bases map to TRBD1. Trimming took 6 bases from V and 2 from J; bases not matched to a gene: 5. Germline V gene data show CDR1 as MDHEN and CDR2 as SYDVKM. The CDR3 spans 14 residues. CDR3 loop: CASSMGQITDTQYF. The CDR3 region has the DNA TGTGCCAGCAGCATGGGACAGATCACAGATACGCAGTATTTT.

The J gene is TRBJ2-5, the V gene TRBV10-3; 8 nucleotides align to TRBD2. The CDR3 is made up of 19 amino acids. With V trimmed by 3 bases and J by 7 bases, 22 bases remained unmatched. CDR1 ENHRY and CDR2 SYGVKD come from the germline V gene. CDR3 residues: CAISDGVAGTSAIGLTQYF. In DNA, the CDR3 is TGTGCCATCAGTGACGGGGTAGCGGGGACGTCCGCTATTGGTTTGACCCAGTACTTC.

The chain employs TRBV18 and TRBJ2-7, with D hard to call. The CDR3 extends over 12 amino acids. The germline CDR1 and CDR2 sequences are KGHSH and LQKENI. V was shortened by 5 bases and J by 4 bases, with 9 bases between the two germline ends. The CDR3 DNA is TGTGCCAGCTCATGGGCTGAGTACGAGCAGTACTTC. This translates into CASSWAEYEQYF.

The CDR3 is CASSSGQGDTQYF. CDR3 in DNA: TGTGCCAGCAGCTCGGGACAGGGGGATACGCAGTATTTT. J is TRBJ2-3 and V is TRBV7-3; the match to TRBD1 covers 10 bases. This CDR3 contains 13 residues. Germline V gene lookup returns CDR1 SGHTA and CDR2 FQGTGA. V was clipped by 4 bases and J by 6 bases; unmatched bases: 1.

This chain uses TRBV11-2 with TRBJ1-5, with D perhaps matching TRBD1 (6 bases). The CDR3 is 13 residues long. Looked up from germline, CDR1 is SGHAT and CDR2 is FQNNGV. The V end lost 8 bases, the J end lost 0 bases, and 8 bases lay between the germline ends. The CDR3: CASGGDSNQPQHF. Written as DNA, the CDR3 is TGTGCCAGCGGGGGCGATAGCAATCAGCCCCAGCATTTT.

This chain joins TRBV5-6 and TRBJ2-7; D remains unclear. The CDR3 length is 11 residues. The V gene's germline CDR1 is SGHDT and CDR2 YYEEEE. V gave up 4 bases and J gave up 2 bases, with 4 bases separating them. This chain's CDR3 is CASSLAYEQYF. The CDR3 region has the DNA TGTGCCAGCAGCCTCGCCTACGAGCAGTACTTC. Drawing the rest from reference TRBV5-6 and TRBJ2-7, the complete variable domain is DAGVTQSPTHLIKTRGQQVTLRCSPKSGHDTVSWYQQALGQGPQFIFQYYEEEERQRGNFPDRFSGHQFPNYSSELNVNALLLGDSALYLCASSLAYEQYFGPGTRLTVT.

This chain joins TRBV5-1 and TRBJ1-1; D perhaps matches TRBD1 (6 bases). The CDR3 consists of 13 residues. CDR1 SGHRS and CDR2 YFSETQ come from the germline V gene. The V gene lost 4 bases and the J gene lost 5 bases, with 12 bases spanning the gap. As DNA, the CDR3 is TGCGCCAGCAGCGGTAGGGGGGGGACTGAAGCTTTCTTT. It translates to CASSGRGGTEAFF.

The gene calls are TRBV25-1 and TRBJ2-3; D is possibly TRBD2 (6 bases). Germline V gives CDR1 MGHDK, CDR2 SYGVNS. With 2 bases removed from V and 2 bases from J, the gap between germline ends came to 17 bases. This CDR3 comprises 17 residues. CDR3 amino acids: CASSEADKAGITDTQYF. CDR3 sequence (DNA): TGTGCCAGCAGTGAAGCCGACAAGGCGGGAATCACAGATACGCAGTATTTT.

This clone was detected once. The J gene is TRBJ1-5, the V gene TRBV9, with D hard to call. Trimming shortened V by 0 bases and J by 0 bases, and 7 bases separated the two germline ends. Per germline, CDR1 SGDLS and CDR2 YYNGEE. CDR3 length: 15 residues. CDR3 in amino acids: CASSVGSDSNQPQHF. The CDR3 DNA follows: TGTGCCAGCAGCGTAGGGTCAGATAGCAATCAGCCCCAGCATTTT.

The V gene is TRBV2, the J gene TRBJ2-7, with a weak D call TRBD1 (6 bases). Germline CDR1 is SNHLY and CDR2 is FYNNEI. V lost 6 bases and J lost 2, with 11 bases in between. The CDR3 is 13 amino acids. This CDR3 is CASSRTAAYEQYF. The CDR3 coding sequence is TGTGCCAGCAGCCGGACAGCAGCCTACGAGCAGTACTTC.